The rows below give T cell receptor beta chains drawn from one sample of a study of T-cell memory formation after mild COVID-19. A single record per CDR3 protein comes from TCRdb applying MiXCR to the 5' RACE reads. The profile shows some 300,000 distinct CDR3 sequences, approximately 22% of them singletons. Sequencing was carried out using PBMCs or a T cell subset sorted from them (not recorded which). These receptors were taken from a man aged 18 to 29 who had mild COVID-19 (a few samples of this study predate the infection). Cell type and time point are not known. Both conserved end residues are part of each CDR3. The D gene is left open where the match is weak. Size is omitted from some rows. Given values are once, few, many or a class for expanded clones.

d_gene	abundance	v_gene	j_gene	CDR3nt	CDR3aa
NA	few	TRBV11-1	TRBJ1-2	TGTGCCAGCAGCTTATCCAACAACTATGGCTACACCTTC	CASSLSNNYGYTF
NA	few	TRBV7-2	TRBJ2-3	TGTGCCAGCAGCCCACTGATCCCAGATACGCAGTATTTT	CASSPLIPDTQYF
NA	NA	TRBV25-1	TRBJ1-1	TGTGCCAGCAGTGAGGCAGGGAAGAACACTGAAGCTTTCTTT	CASSEAGKNTEAFF
TRBD1	few	TRBV19	TRBJ1-1	TGTGCCAGTAGGAACTGGGACAGTACACCGGTAAATACTGAAGCTTTCTTT	CASRNWDSTPVNTEAFF
NA	NA	TRBV7-2	TRBJ2-2	TGTGCCAGCAGATTTACAGGCACCTGGGAGCTGTTTTTT	CASRFTGTWELFF
NA	NA	TRBV7-2	TRBJ1-4	TGTGCCAGCAGCTTCGCGGGAGCTAATGAAAAACTGTTTTTT	CASSFAGANEKLFF
NA	few	TRBV28	TRBJ1-2	TGTGCCAGCAGTTTAGATAGGACCGACTATGGCTACACCTTC	CASSLDRTDYGYTF
TRBD1	few	TRBV4-1	TRBJ1-4	TGCGCCAGCAGCGCCGGGACAGGGGGCTGGAAGACTAATGAAAAACTGTTTTTT	CASSAGTGGWKTNEKLFF
TRBD1	few	TRBV9	TRBJ2-1	TGTGCCAGCAGCGTGGGGGACAGCTACAATGAGCAGTTCTTC	CASSVGDSYNEQFF
TRBD2	many	TRBV12-3/TRBV12-4	TRBJ2-7	TGTGCCAGCAGTGCCCCGACTAGCGGGGGCTCCTACGAGCAGTACTTC	CASSAPTSGGSYEQYF
TRBD2	NA	TRBV20-1	TRBJ2-3	TGCAGTGCTAGAGAACGATTAAAAGCGGGGGGGCTTCATAATACGCAGTATTTT	CSARERLKAGGLHNTQYF
NA	few	TRBV5-4	TRBJ2-2	TGTGCCAGCACCCCTAGGCAGGACAACACCGGGGAGCTGTTTTTT	CASTPRQDNTGELFF
NA	few	TRBV12-3/TRBV12-4	TRBJ2-5	TGTGCCAGCTGGGGGGCCTCGCAAGAGACCCAGTACTTC	CASWGASQETQYF
NA	few	TRBV7-9	TRBJ1-1	TGTGCCAGCAGCTTGCCCAGAGAAGCTTTCTTT	CASSLPREAFF
NA	NA	TRBV2	TRBJ1-3	TGTGCCAGCAGTGAAAGAGGGCGGACATCTGGAAACACCATATATTTT	CASSERGRTSGNTIYF
NA	NA	TRBV18	TRBJ1-4	TGTGCCAGCTCACCAGCAGTGACTAATGAAAAACTGTTTTTT	CASSPAVTNEKLFF
NA	few	TRBV12-3/TRBV12-4	TRBJ2-7	TGTGCCAGCAGGCCTGCCGGGGGAATCTCCTACGAGCAGTACTTC	CASRPAGGISYEQYF
TRBD2	NA	TRBV18	TRBJ2-1	TGTGCCAGCTCACCTCCTGGAGCGGGGGGCAATGAGCAGTTCTTC	CASSPPGAGGNEQFF
TRBD2	few	TRBV6-2/TRBV6-3	TRBJ2-3	TGTGCCAGCAGTTCCCGGGGGAGGGGCCTGAACACAGATACGCAGTATTTT	CASSSRGRGLNTDTQYF
TRBD1	few	TRBV4-3	TRBJ2-5	TGCGCCAGCAGCCAGGACAGGCACGGCGGGACCCAGTACTTC	CASSQDRHGGTQYF
NA	NA	TRBV4-2	TRBJ1-4	TGTTGGACAGAAAATGAAAAACTGTTTTTT	CWTENEKLFF
NA	few	TRBV10-1	TRBJ2-2	TGCGCCAGCAGTGAGCGGGGGGCAGGGACCGGGGAGCTGTTTTTT	CASSERGAGTGELFF
NA	NA	TRBV3-1	TRBJ1-1	TGTGCCAGCAGACTGGACAAGAACACTGAAGCTTTCTTT	CASRLDKNTEAFF
NA	many	TRBV7-2	TRBJ2-1	TGTGCCAGCAGCGCCCGGGCGCAGGGCCTATCAAATGAGCAGTTCTTC	CASSARAQGLSNEQFF
TRBD1	few	TRBV4-1	TRBJ2-3	TGCGCCAGCAGCCAAAGGTGGATGTTCGGGACAGGAGGTAGCACAGATACGCAGTATTTT	CASSQRWMFGTGGSTDTQYF
NA	NA	TRBV7-2	TRBJ1-5	TGTGCCAGCAGCTTAGAGCCAGGGTATCAGCCCCAGCATTTT	CASSLEPGYQPQHF
TRBD1	NA	TRBV9	TRBJ1-1	TGTGCCAGCAGCGTAGGGGGGACAGGGCCTGAAGCTTTCTTT	CASSVGGTGPEAFF
NA	NA	TRBV24-1	TRBJ2-1	TGTGCCACCAGTGGAACAGGGCCCTCCTACAATGAGCAGTTCTTC	CATSGTGPSYNEQFF